This record looks at one T cell receptor beta chain sequence and its context. Enrollees, roughly 18 to 90 years old, lived in approximately 25 US areas. Cohort allocation depended upon clinical history that participants reported. These data belong to a study of blood T cell repertoires in COVID-19. TCRdb's table, derived via immunoSEQ multiplex PCR, lists solely in-frame clones and lacks some. The sample carries about 210,000 clones, 70% to 90% recorded once. CDR1 and CDR2 (germline): MNHEY, SMNVEV (reference sequence). This CDR3 is 14 amino acids long. V dropped 3 bases and J dropped 2 bases, with 11 bases sitting between them.

Sequenced: PBMCs or T cells enriched from blood (not recorded which). This chain joins TRBV27 and TRBJ2-7; TRBD2 might be the D (7 bases). The sequence was collected from a man between 25 and 39 years old with acute COVID-19. CDR3 nucleotides: TGTGCCAGCAGTTTGGGGAGGGGGGCCTACGAGCAGTACTTC. Its protein is CASSLGRGAYEQYF.